This TCR beta chain was identified during a study of T cell repertoires in cytomegalovirus infection. Study-level background: Based on public TCR beta signatures, there were indications of CMV infection and of a matching HLA type.

General observations from the study: Cumulative frequency of public TCR beta families picked out carriers of CMV plus the relevant HLA. What dominated the ex vivo response were HLA-C-restricted CMV-specific TCR beta clonotypes.

V was shortened by 7 bases and J by 7 bases, with 17 bases between the two germline ends. Germline CDR1 reads SGHRS; CDR2 reads YFSETQ. This CDR3 region has 14 residues. This clonotype was detected only a few times. Its target is not known. MiXCR, applied by TCRdb to the reads, yields one record per CDR3 protein. Among about 89,000 distinct CDR3 sequences listed, roughly 29% were seen once. This sequence was found in a human donor in good health (CMV status not recorded). Some clones in this sample may be carry-over from other donors' samples. The chain combines TRBV5-1 with TRBJ1-4, with D unclear. The starting material was CD8+ T cells from cultured PBMCs, obtained from culture after CMV antigen stimulation. CDR3 amino acids: CASQSPVIGEKLFF. The CDR3 region has the DNA TGCGCCAGCCAATCGCCGGTCATCGGTGAAAAACTGTTTTTT.